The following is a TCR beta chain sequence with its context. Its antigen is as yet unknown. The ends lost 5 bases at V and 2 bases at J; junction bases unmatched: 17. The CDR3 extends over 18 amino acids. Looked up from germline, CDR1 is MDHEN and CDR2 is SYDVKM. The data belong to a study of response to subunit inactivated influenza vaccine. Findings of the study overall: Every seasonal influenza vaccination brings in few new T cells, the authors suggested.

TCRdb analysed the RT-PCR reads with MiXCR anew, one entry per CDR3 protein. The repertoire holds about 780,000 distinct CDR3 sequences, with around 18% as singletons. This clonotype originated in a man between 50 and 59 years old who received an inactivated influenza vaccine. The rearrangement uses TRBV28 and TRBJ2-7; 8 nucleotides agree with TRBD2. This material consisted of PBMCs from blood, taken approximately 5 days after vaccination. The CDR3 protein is CASSSSFIGRAGTYEQYF. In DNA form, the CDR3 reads TGTGCCAGCAGTAGCTCCTTTATCGGGAGGGCCGGGACCTACGAGCAGTACTTC. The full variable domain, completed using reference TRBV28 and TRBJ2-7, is DVKVTQSSRYLVKRTGEKVFLECVQDMDHENMFWYRQDPGLGLRLIYFSYDVKMKEKGDIPEGYSVSREKKERFSLILESASTNQTSMYLCASSSSFIGRAGTYEQYFGPGTRLTVT.